This is a list of T cell receptor beta chains from one sample in a study of cytomegalovirus exposure and HLA in healthy donors. TCRdb's copy holds only in-frame clones and misses some; the assay was immunoSEQ multiplex PCR. The sample shows about 84,000 clones, approximately 90% of them seen only once. Sequencing was done on a sample of PBMCs. The receptors shown here come from a man aged 25 to 40 in good health and CMV-seronegative. The CDR3 runs from the conserved cysteine through the conserved F or W. A D gene is named only where the DNA matches it firmly. The listing skips clone size in some rows; elsewhere it reads once, few, many or a size class.

abundance	d_gene	v_gene	j_gene	CDR3aa	CDR3nt
NA	NA	TRBV11-2	TRBJ2-1	CASRGLGSYNEQFF	TGTGCCAGCAGGGGGCTTGGGTCCTACAATGAGCAGTTCTTC
NA	TRBD1	TRBV28	TRBJ1-2	CASSQAAGGPTRYGYTF	TGTGCCAGCAGTCAGGCGGCAGGGGGGCCCACCAGGTATGGCTACACCTTC
NA	NA	TRBV18	TRBJ2-2	CASSPRAGLNTGELFF	TGTGCCAGCTCACCCCGGGCGGGGCTGAACACCGGGGAGCTGTTTTTT
NA	NA	TRBV9	TRBJ2-1	CASSVGDSGSGNEQFF	TGTGCCAGCAGCGTTGGGGATAGCGGAAGTGGAAATGAGCAGTTCTTC
once	NA	TRBV19	TRBJ2-7	CASRPRDTYYEQYF	TGTGCCAGTAGGCCTCGGGACACTTACTACGAGCAGTACTTC
NA	NA	TRBV7-3	TRBJ1-2	CASSPDKNYGYTF	TGTGCCAGCAGCCCAGACAAGAACTATGGCTACACCTTC
NA	TRBD1	TRBV5-1	TRBJ2-3	CASSLVSAGGTDTQYF	TGCGCCAGCAGCTTGGTGTCGGCAGGGGGCACCGATACGCAGTATTTT
NA	NA	TRBV5-1	TRBJ2-2	CASGGGRNTGELFF	TGCGCCAGCGGTGGGGGCAGGAACACCGGGGAGCTGTTTTTT
NA	TRBD1	TRBV5-1	TRBJ1-2	CASRDRAWLDYGYTF	TGCGCCAGCCGGGACAGGGCGTGGTTGGACTATGGCTACACCTTC
NA	TRBD2	TRBV19	TRBJ2-3	CASSLQGLTITDTQYF	TGTGCCAGTAGTCTCCAGGGACTAACGATCACAGATACGCAGTATTTT
NA	NA	TRBV27	TRBJ2-3	CASSSPGQGTDTQYF	TGTGCCAGCAGTAGCCCGGGACAAGGCACAGATACGCAGTATTTT
NA	NA	TRBV11-2	TRBJ1-5	CASSLDPGGIQPQHF	TGTGCCAGCAGCTTAGATCCCGGGGGAATCCAGCCCCAGCATTTT
NA	TRBD2	TRBV7-9	TRBJ2-1	CASSLSSSSGNNEQFF	TGTGCCAGCAGCTTATCCTCTTCTAGCGGGAACAATGAGCAGTTCTTC
NA	TRBD1	TRBV28	TRBJ2-7	CASRGQGPYEQYF	TGTGCCAGCAGAGGACAGGGCCCCTACGAGCAGTACTTC
NA	NA	TRBV5-1	TRBJ2-7	CASSRTETFYEQYF	TGCGCCAGCAGCCGGACAGAAACTTTCTACGAGCAGTACTTC
NA	NA	TRBV4-1	TRBJ2-1	CASSQGEDSYNEQFF	TGCGCCAGCAGCCAAGGCGAGGACTCCTACAATGAGCAGTTCTTC
NA	TRBD1	TRBV6-1	TRBJ1-4	CASSGPGQGAVLFF	TGTGCCAGCAGTGGGCCGGGACAGGGGGCAGTTCTGTTTTTT
once	NA	TRBV7-8	TRBJ1-5	CASSLSPSLYQPQHF	TGTGCCAGCAGCTTATCCCCGTCACTCTATCAGCCCCAGCATTTT
NA	TRBD1	TRBV5-1	TRBJ2-5	CASSGRDRGRETQYF	TGCGCCAGCAGCGGCCGGGACAGGGGGCGGGAGACCCAGTACTTC
NA	NA	TRBV6-6	TRBJ1-2	CASSYTRVRDYGYTF	TGTGCCAGCAGTTACACCAGGGTCAGAGACTATGGCTACACCTTC
once	NA	TRBV27	TRBJ2-7	CASSFQGLDEQYF	TGTGCCAGCAGTTTTCAGGGGCTCGACGAGCAGTACTTC
NA	NA	TRBV11-2	TRBJ1-2	CASSLGHSGDYGYTF	TGTGCCAGCAGCTTAGGTCACAGCGGGGACTATGGCTACACCTTC
NA	TRBD2	TRBV19	TRBJ2-7	CASTVVAGEGSYEQYF	TGTGCCAGTACGGTAGTAGCGGGAGAGGGGTCCTACGAGCAGTACTTC
NA	NA	TRBV10-2	TRBJ1-5	CASSEPHDRGQPQHF	TGCGCCAGCAGTGAGCCACACGACCGGGGACAGCCCCAGCATTTT
NA	TRBD1	TRBV5-4	TRBJ2-7	CASRQQGAYEQYF	TGTGCCAGTCGACAACAGGGGGCCTACGAGCAGTACTTC
NA	NA	TRBV6-1	TRBJ1-5	CASKLEGLSNQPQHF	TGTGCCAGCAAGTTGGAGGGCCTGAGCAATCAGCCCCAGCATTTT
NA	TRBD2	TRBV19	TRBJ2-5	CASSTQLAGEETQYF	TGTGCCAGTAGTACTCAACTAGCGGGAGAAGAGACCCAGTACTTC
once	NA	TRBV25-1	TRBJ2-3	CASSYTDTQYF	TGTGCCAGCAGCTACACAGATACGCAGTATTTT
NA	TRBD2	TRBV4-1	TRBJ2-5	CASNPTLAGGQETQYF	TGCGCCAGCAATCCTACCCTAGCGGGGGGGCAAGAGACCCAGTACTTC
NA	NA	TRBV29-1	TRBJ2-2	CSVEGSGLRTGELFF	TGCAGCGTTGAGGGGTCAGGGTTGCGCACCGGGGAGCTGTTTTTT
NA	TRBD2	TRBV28	TRBJ2-7	CASSLESGTSGSYEQYF	TGTGCCAGCAGTCTGGAATCCGGGACTAGCGGCTCCTACGAGCAGTACTTC
NA	TRBD2	TRBV4-2	TRBJ2-3	CASSQPRGGRAVNTQYF	TGTGCCAGCAGCCAACCTCGTGGCGGGAGGGCCGTAAATACGCAGTATTTT
NA	NA	TRBV15	TRBJ2-2	CATRGGGNTGELFF	TGTGCCACCAGAGGGGGGGGAAACACCGGGGAGCTGTTTTTT
NA	NA	TRBV9	TRBJ2-2	CASSEDPRERVGELFF	TGTGCCAGCAGCGAGGACCCCCGAGAGAGGGTCGGGGAGCTGTTTTTT
NA	TRBD1	TRBV7-2	TRBJ2-7	CASSFPGTGVYEQYF	TGTGCCAGCAGCTTTCCCGGGACAGGGGTCTACGAGCAGTACTTC